Each of the 24 T cell receptor beta chains below was sequenced from the same sample in a study of OX40 agonist ivuxolimab in advanced cancers. Clones were sequenced by immunoSEQ multiplex PCR, and TCRdb holds only the in-frame ones, with some missing. The sample lists 65,000 to 80,000 clones, roughly 80% occurring once. The specimen comprised CD4+ or CD8+ T cells sorted from blood, sampled in a trial of the OX40 agonist ivuxolimab. The source is an adult with an advanced solid tumor such as melanoma, head and neck, liver or kidney cancer.

The chain links TRBV14 to TRBJ1-1; no reliable D call. The CDR3 runs 15 residues. Deletions cut 0 bases from V and 2 bases from J, with 10 bases between. In germline, CDR1 is SGHDN, CDR2 FVKESK. The CDR3 sequence is CASSQDGRRNTEAFF. CDR3 nucleotides: TGTGCCAGCAGCCAAGATGGCAGGCGTAACACTGAAGCTTTCTTT.

The chain has TRBV18 and TRBJ2-5; 9 nucleotides match TRBD1. This CDR3 has 13 amino acids. Germline V CDR1 and CDR2: KGHSH, LQKENI. With V trimmed by 4 bases and J by 5 bases, 2 bases remained unmatched. The CDR3 DNA reads as TGTGCCAGCTCACGAGGACAGGGGGAGACCCAGTACTTC. Translating gives CASSRGQGETQYF.

The CDR3 spells CASSGPSQETQYF. CDR3 coding DNA: TGTGCCAGCAGCGGACCCAGCCAAGAGACCCAGTACTTC. The V call is TRBV9, the J call TRBJ2-5; no clear D gene. The CDR3 has 13 amino acids. Between the trimmed V and J ends, which lost 3 bases and 1 base, there was a span of 7 bases. Germline V gives CDR1 SGDLS, CDR2 YYNGEE.

V and J are TRBV7-2 and TRBJ2-7; 9 nucleotides align to TRBD1. The length of the CDR3 is 14 residues. Germline loops: CDR1 SGHTA, CDR2 FQGNSA. J gave up 6 bases and V 3 bases, and 6 bases lay outside the gene matches. The CDR3 here is CASSFRDREAEQYF. The CDR3 bases are TGTGCCAGCAGCTTCCGGGACAGGGAGGCCGAGCAGTACTTC.

The rearrangement joins TRBV11-3 to TRBJ2-1; 15 bases are a match to TRBD2. The germline CDR1 and CDR2 sequences are SGHNT and YENEEA. V was clipped by 4 bases and J by 9 bases; unmatched bases: 1. This CDR3 is 14 amino acids long. The CDR3 sequence: CASSSGLAGGEQFF. The CDR3 DNA follows: TGTGCCAGCAGCTCGGGACTAGCGGGAGGTGAGCAGTTCTTC.

The sample holds one count of this clone. CDR3 residues: CASSEGRGETQYF. The CDR3 DNA sequence: TGTGCCAGTAGCGAGGGTAGGGGAGAGACCCAGTACTTC. J is TRBJ2-5 and V is TRBV19; D possibly uses TRBD1 or TRBD2 (5 bases each). The CDR3 is made up of 13 amino acids. The germline V and J ends were trimmed by 6 bases and 4 bases, with 12 bases remaining between them. Germline assignment: CDR1 LNHDA and CDR2 SQIVND (reference sequence).

This chain connects TRBV30 to TRBJ2-3; tentative D call: TRBD1 (5 bases). Germline V lookup: CDR1 GTSNPN, CDR2 SVGIG (reference sequence). The ends were cut back, 0 bases at V and 5 bases at J, with 12 bases in the middle. CDR3 length equals 14 residues. This chain's CDR3 is CAWSVRRAQDTQYF. The CDR3 coding sequence is TGTGCCTGGAGTGTACGCAGGGCTCAAGATACGCAGTATTTT.

The V and J genes are TRBV27 and TRBJ1-5; a weak D match, TRBD1 (6 bases). The CDR3 spans 14 residues. V was shortened by 6 bases and J by 3 bases, with 12 bases between the two germline ends. Germline V gene lookup returns CDR1 MNHEY and CDR2 SMNVEV (reference sequence). CDR3 sequence: CASSLQGANQPQHF. The CDR3 DNA reads as TGTGCCAGCAGCTTACAGGGTGCCAATCAGCCCCAGCATTTT.

The chain has TRBV7-9 and TRBJ2-7; D ambiguous. Trimming took off 2 bases at V and 6 bases at J, with 8 bases between the two ends. Germline CDR1 and CDR2: SEHNR and FQNEAQ (reference sequence). The CDR3 is 12 amino acids. DNA for the CDR3: TGTGCCAGCAGCTTACTGGCGGCCGAGCAGTACTTC. The encoded protein is CASSLLAAEQYF.

The J gene is TRBJ2-7, the V gene TRBV19, with D uncertain. V shed 0 bases and J shed 3 bases, with 12 bases lying between them. This CDR3 is 15 amino acids long. The germline gives CDR1 LNHDA, CDR2 SQIVND (reference sequence). This CDR3 reads CASSIDPGVNYEQYF. As DNA, the CDR3 is TGTGCCAGTAGTATAGATCCCGGAGTGAACTACGAGCAGTACTTC.

The chain couples TRBV7-2 to TRBJ2-1, with D unclear. The CDR3 runs 13 residues. Trimming removed 5 bases from V and 5 bases from J, with 10 bases in between. The germline CDR1 and CDR2 sequences are SGHTA and FQGNSA. The CDR3 sequence: CASSRGLHNEQFF. The CDR3 DNA reads as TGTGCCAGCAGCCGAGGCCTACACAATGAGCAGTTCTTC.

In its sample, this clone was seen once. V is TRBV9 and J is TRBJ2-1; 15 nucleotides align to TRBD2. J lost 7 bases, V lost 3 bases, and 5 bases had no gene match. This CDR3 comprises 16 residues. CDR1 is SGDLS, CDR2 YYNGEE, per germline. The CDR3 loop reads CASSGTSGRAINEQFF. The CDR3 DNA is TGTGCCAGCAGCGGGACTAGCGGGAGGGCCATAAATGAGCAGTTCTTC.

V is TRBV29-1 and J is TRBJ1-1; no definite D call. This CDR3 contains 13 residues. CDR1 SQVTM and CDR2 ANQGSEA come from the germline V gene. V was shortened by 6 bases and J by 0 bases, with 11 bases between the two germline ends. The CDR3 reads CSVPSPMNTEAFF. The CDR3 DNA sequence: TGCAGCGTCCCCTCCCCTATGAACACTGAAGCTTTCTTT. Combining the CDR3 with reference TRBV29-1 and TRBJ1-1 gives the whole variable domain SAVISQKPSRDICQRGTSLTIQCQVDSQVTMMFWYRQQPGQSLTLIATANQGSEATYESGFVIDKFPISRPNLTFSTLTVSNMSPEDSSIYLCSVPSPMNTEAFFGQGTRLTVV.

This chain joins TRBV7-2 and TRBJ2-3; D might be TRBD2 (6 bases). Deletions cut 1 base from V and 2 bases from J, with 16 bases between. The CDR3 covers 17 residues. Germline values: CDR1 SGHTA, CDR2 FQGNSA. The CDR3 region is CASSLGIGLRNTDTQYF. The CDR3 DNA reads TGTGCCAGCAGCTTAGGGATCGGACTACGTAACACAGATACGCAGTATTTT.

This clone was seen a few times. J is TRBJ2-7 and V is TRBV5-4; D is uncertain. Trimming shortened V by 0 bases and J by 5 bases, and 9 bases separated the two germline ends. Germline V gene lookup returns CDR1 SGHNT and CDR2 YYREEE (reference sequence). The CDR3 spans 13 residues. Written as DNA, the CDR3 is TGTGCCAGCAGCTTGGCCATTGGAAACGAGCAGTACTTC. This encodes CASSLAIGNEQYF.

This sequence joins TRBV28 and TRBJ2-1, with 8 nucleotides matching TRBD2. Germline CDR1 reads MDHEN; CDR2 reads SYDVKM. This CDR3 region has 15 residues. Unmatched junction bases numbered 9, after V lost 3 bases and J lost 8 bases. The CDR3: CASSLSTRAGDEQFF. The CDR3 DNA sequence: TGTGCCAGCAGTTTGTCGACTAGAGCGGGGGATGAGCAGTTCTTC.

V and J are TRBV4-3 and TRBJ1-2; TRBD1 is a possible D gene (6 bases). Trimming took 2 bases from V and 4 from J, leaving 20 bases between them. Germline V gene data show CDR1 as LGHNA and CDR2 as YSLEER. The CDR3 extends over 17 amino acids. DNA of the CDR3: TGCGCCAGCAGCCAAACCCTGGGGGGCCGGGGTGGCTATGGCTACACCTTC. Its translation: CASSQTLGGRGGYGYTF.

A few counts support this clone. This chain joins TRBV6-5 and TRBJ2-1; D unresolved. CDR1 is MNHEY and CDR2 is SVGAGI in the germline V gene. V lost 4 bases and J 16 bases, leaving 17 bases between the germline ends. The CDR3 has 12 residues. CDR3 residues: CASSSVVGERFF. CDR3 bases: TGTGCCAGCAGTTCTGTGGTCGGAGAGAGATTCTTC.

The chain links TRBV28 to TRBJ2-3, with 7 positions matching TRBD2. The junction had 7 bases not matched to a gene; V was cut back by 8 bases and J by 5 bases. The germline CDR1 and CDR2 sequences are MDHEN and SYDVKM. This CDR3 comprises 13 residues. In DNA, the CDR3 is TGTGCCAGCGGGAGGGCCATGGGAGATACGCAGTATTTT. It encodes CASGRAMGDTQYF.

The sample holds a few counts of this clone. The chain links TRBV4-3 to TRBJ2-3, with 11 bases fitting TRBD2. J gave up 5 bases and V 1 base, and 8 bases lay outside the gene matches. CDR3 length equals 17 residues. Germline CDR1 and CDR2: LGHNA and YSLEER. Written as DNA, the CDR3 is TGCGCCAGCAGCCAAGTTTATAGCGGGGGGGCCAAAGATACGCAGTATTTT. This translates into CASSQVYSGGAKDTQYF.

J is TRBJ2-3 and V is TRBV6-1, with a weak D call TRBD2 (6 bases). CDR3 length equals 13 residues. Deletions cut 5 bases from V and 5 bases from J, with 11 bases between. CDR1 and CDR2 (germline): MNHNS, SASEGT. The CDR3 nucleotides are TGTGCCAGCAGTCGGGAGATGGAAGATACGCAGTATTTT. Translation gives CASSREMEDTQYF.

The genes are TRBV23-1 and TRBJ1-6, with D possibly matching TRBD1 (5 bases). Being an ORF, TRBV23-1 has a function that is uncertain. Trimming removed 4 bases at V and 4 bases at J, with 17 bases between. The CDR3 loop spans 17 amino acids. This chain's CDR3 is CASSPPSGLAYNSPLHF. Here the CDR3 DNA reads TGCGCCAGCAGTCCACCATCGGGACTCGCTTATAATTCACCCCTCCACTTT.

This chain links TRBV28 with TRBJ2-1, with D possibly being TRBD1 or TRBD2 (5 bases each). Germline-derived CDR1 and CDR2 are MDHEN and SYDVKM. The CDR3 runs to 14 residues. V was trimmed by 5 bases and J by 1 base, leaving 9 bases between them. The CDR3 DNA sequence: TGTGCCAGCAGTGGGGGATTATCCTACAATGAGCAGTTCTTC. Residues: CASSGGLSYNEQFF.

In nucleotides, the CDR3 is TGTGCCAGCAGGCGGGGTCAGGGGGTGATCCGTTCGTACTTC. Residues: CASRRGQGVIRSYF. The rearrangement uses TRBV28 and TRBJ2-5, with D perhaps matching TRBD1 (7 bases). The germline V and J ends were trimmed by 6 bases and 13 bases, with 24 bases remaining between them. The CDR3 totals 14 residues. The V gene's germline CDR1 is MDHEN and CDR2 SYDVKM.